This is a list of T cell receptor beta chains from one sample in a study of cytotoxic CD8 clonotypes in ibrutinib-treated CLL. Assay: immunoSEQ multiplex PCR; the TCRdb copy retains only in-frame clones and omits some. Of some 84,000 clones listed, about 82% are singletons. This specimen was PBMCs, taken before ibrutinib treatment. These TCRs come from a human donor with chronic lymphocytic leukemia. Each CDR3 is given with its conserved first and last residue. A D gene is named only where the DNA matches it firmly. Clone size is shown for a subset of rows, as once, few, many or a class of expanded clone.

TGTGCCAGCAGCTTGGTCGCGGCGGGGATCTACGAGCAGTACTTC CASSLVAAGIYEQYF TRBV5-5 NA NA TRBJ2-7
TGCGCCAGCAGCTTTGGGCAGGGACCCTACGAGCAGTACTTC CASSFGQGPYEQYF TRBV5-1 NA once TRBJ2-7
TGCAGCGTTGAAAGTATCCAGGCCAGCTCCTACAATGAGCAGTTCTTC CSVESIQASSYNEQFF TRBV29-1 NA NA TRBJ2-1
TGTGCCAGCAGTCATACCAGGACAGGGCTCTCCTACAATGAGCAGTTCTTC CASSHTRTGLSYNEQFF TRBV11-2 TRBD1 NA TRBJ2-1
TGTGCCAGCAGCGTAACCGAAGGACAGGGAAACACCGGGGAGCTGTTTTTT CASSVTEGQGNTGELFF TRBV9 TRBD1 NA TRBJ2-2
TGTGCCAGCAGTGGATCTAGCGGCTACAATGAGCAGTTCTTC CASSGSSGYNEQFF TRBV27 TRBD2 NA TRBJ2-1
TGTGCCAGCAGTTCGGTCTTTGGCGTCAAGCAGTACTTC CASSSVFGVKQYF TRBV27 NA NA TRBJ2-7
TGCGCCAGCAGCTTGGCTAGTAGCGGGATAACAGATACGCAGTATTTT CASSLASSGITDTQYF TRBV5-1 TRBD2 NA TRBJ2-3
TGTGCCAGCAGCCAAGTTCCAGCGGGAGACTACGAGCAGTACTTC CASSQVPAGDYEQYF TRBV4-2 TRBD2 NA TRBJ2-7
TGCGCCAGCACCCAAACCGGGACACAAGGGGCCTACGAGCAGTACTTC CASTQTGTQGAYEQYF TRBV5-1 NA NA TRBJ2-7
TGTGCCAGCAGCTTAGAGCAGCTAGAAACCAGCGAGCAGTACTTC CASSLEQLETSEQYF TRBV7-6 NA NA TRBJ2-7
TGCAGTGCTAGCGGGAGTGACATTCAGTACTTC CSASGSDIQYF TRBV20-1 NA NA TRBJ2-4
TGTGCCTGGAGTGGGGGTGTCTTCAATGAGCAGTTCTTC CAWSGGVFNEQFF TRBV30 NA NA TRBJ2-1
TGTGCCAGCAGGGATCCCGGGACAGGGGGCAATGAGCAGTTCTTC CASRDPGTGGNEQFF TRBV6-5 TRBD1 NA TRBJ2-1
TGTGCCAGCTCACCTACCGTCCAGGGGGCTGAAGCTTTCTTT CASSPTVQGAEAFF TRBV18 TRBD1 NA TRBJ1-1
TGTGCCAGTAAAAACTCTGGAAACACCATATATTTT CASKNSGNTIYF TRBV19 NA few TRBJ1-3
TGTGCCAGTAGCGGCAGGGGGCTCGTCACCGGGGAGCTGTTTTTT CASSGRGLVTGELFF TRBV19 TRBD1 NA TRBJ2-2
TGTGCCAGCAGTGCTTCCCAGTCACAAGAGACCCAGTACTTC CASSASQSQETQYF TRBV2 NA NA TRBJ2-5
TGTGCCAGCCGCCGGGGGGGCAATCAGCCCCAGCATTTT CASRRGGNQPQHF TRBV6-5 NA NA TRBJ1-5
TGTGCCAGCAGCGTAGACCTGTCGGGGGGGCAGTTCTTC CASSVDLSGGQFF TRBV9 TRBD2 NA TRBJ2-1
TGCGCCGCCGCTTTCTCCTACGAGCAGTACTTC CAAAFSYEQYF TRBV10-2 NA NA TRBJ2-7
TGTGCCAGCAGTTTATTGGACAGGGGGGGCGAGACCCAGTACTTC CASSLLDRGGETQYF TRBV28 TRBD1 NA TRBJ2-5
TGCGCCAGCAGCTACTTGACAGGGAGGGCCTACGAGCAGTACTTC CASSYLTGRAYEQYF TRBV5-1 NA NA TRBJ2-7